A single sample gave rise to the 23 T cell receptor beta chains below, sequenced in a study of T cell responses to AZD1222 COVID-19 vaccine. The data were produced by immunoSEQ multiplex PCR, yet TCRdb's version contains in-frame clones alone and is incomplete. Of 150,000 to 200,000 clones in the sample, roughly nine tenths are singletons; the top ten hold about 1.5%. Sequences were derived from peripheral blood, sampled 28 days after the second AZD1222 dose. Every receptor here comes from an adult who received the AZD1222 COVID-19 vaccine.

The chain links TRBV27 to TRBJ2-7; maybe TRBD1 (5 bases). V was cut by 3 bases and J by 2 bases, with 11 bases left in between. The CDR3 is 14 residues long. Germline V gives CDR1 MNHEY, CDR2 SMNVEV (reference sequence). The CDR3 DNA reads as TGTGCCAGCAGTTTTCAGGCAGGGACCTACGAGCAGTACTTC. Translated: CASSFQAGTYEQYF.

This chain links TRBV19 with TRBJ1-5; D is uncertain. The CDR3 has 13 residues. V was pared by 3 bases and J by 2 bases, with 5 bases between. The germline gives CDR1 LNHDA, CDR2 SQIVND (reference sequence). CDR3 in amino acids: CASSMDGNQPQHF. DNA for the CDR3: TGTGCCAGTAGTATGGATGGCAATCAGCCCCAGCATTTT.

This clone was detected a few times. The chain recombines TRBV7-8 with TRBJ1-1, with a weak D call TRBD1 (6 bases). CDR3 length equals 14 residues. Germline values: CDR1 SGHVS, CDR2 FQNEAQ. Trimming left V 0 bases short and J 5 bases short, with 10 bases between. As DNA, the CDR3 is TGTGCCAGCAGCTTAGCCAGGGGCAGGACTGAAGCTTTCTTT. Its protein product is CASSLARGRTEAFF.

The gene calls are TRBV5-8 and TRBJ2-7; D unclear. CDR1 is SGHTS and CDR2 is YDEGEE in the germline V gene. Trimming took off 0 bases at V and 4 bases at J, with 8 bases between the two ends. This CDR3 spans 13 amino acids. The CDR3 nucleotides are TGTGCCAGCAGCTTGGGCAGATCTTACGAGCAGTACTTC. Translated: CASSLGRSYEQYF. The whole variable domain, remainder taken from reference TRBV5-8 and TRBJ2-7, is EAGVTQSPTHLIKTRGQQATLRCSPISGHTSVYWYQQALGLGLQFLLWYDEGEERNRGNFPPRFSGRQFPNYSSELNVNALELEDSALYLCASSLGRSYEQYFGPGTRLTVT.

The rearrangement links TRBV5-6 to TRBJ1-1, with D tentatively TRBD1 (5 bases). From germline, CDR1 is SGHDT and CDR2 YYEEEE. The V end was cut by 2 bases, the J end by 5 bases, with 16 bases between. The CDR3 is 15 amino acids. The CDR3 DNA reads as TGTGCCAGCAGCTTTGGGGACCTCAGGATTACTGAAGCTTTCTTT. As protein: CASSFGDLRITEAFF.

The V call is TRBV7-3, the J call TRBJ1-2; D is unresolved. Germline values: CDR1 SGHTA, CDR2 FQGTGA. V lost 0 bases and J 8 bases, leaving 10 bases between the germline ends. The CDR3 is 13 residues long. CDR3 protein: CASSLTQGGGYTF. CDR3 DNA: TGTGCCAGCAGCTTAACCCAAGGCGGGGGCTACACCTTC.

This chain uses TRBV27 with TRBJ2-7; D is possibly TRBD2 (6 bases). The CDR3 length is 13 residues. Per the germline V gene, CDR1 is MNHEY and CDR2 is SMNVEV (reference sequence). With 7 bases removed from V and 6 bases from J, the gap between germline ends came to 16 bases. The CDR3 DNA reads as TGTGCCAGCACCCCCCTCGGGGGTGGCGAGCAGTACTTC. It encodes CASTPLGGGEQYF.

J is TRBJ2-7 and V is TRBV20-1; TRBD1 or TRBD2 may be the D gene (6 bases each). V lost 3 bases to trimming and J lost 12 bases, with 18 bases between them. The length of the CDR3 is 12 residues. CDR1 and CDR2 from the germline V gene are DFQATT and SNEGSKA (reference sequence). In nucleotides, the CDR3 is TGCAGTGCTAGTCGGAGGGGGTCCCTGGGGTACTTC. Its protein is CSASRRGSLGYF.

The chain joins TRBV18 to TRBJ1-1, with 9 positions matching TRBD1. Trimming removed 2 bases from V and 3 bases from J; junction bases left unmatched: 1. This CDR3 has 14 amino acids. Germline V gene data show CDR1 as KGHSH and CDR2 as LQKENI. The CDR3 spells CASSPRQGDTEAFF. The CDR3 DNA sequence: TGTGCCAGCTCACCAAGACAGGGGGACACTGAAGCTTTCTTT. The full variable domain, in which reference TRBV18 and TRBJ1-1 provide the parts outside the CDR3, is NAGVMQNPRHLVRRRGQEARLRCSPMKGHSHVYWYRQLPEEGLKFMVYLQKENIIDESGMPKERFSAEFPKEGPSILRIQQVVRGDSAAYFCASSPRQGDTEAFFGQGTRLTVV.

The chain uses TRBV18 and TRBJ1-1; 9 bases fit TRBD1. Germline values: CDR1 KGHSH, CDR2 LQKENI. The CDR3 totals 18 residues. Trimming at V came to 3 bases and at J to 1 base, leaving 12 bases not matched to a gene. CDR3 sequence: CASSPTPGQGWKNTEAFF. The DNA for the CDR3 is TGTGCCAGCTCACCGACCCCGGGACAGGGATGGAAGAACACTGAAGCTTTCTTT.

The chain joins TRBV12-5 to TRBJ1-1, with 12 bases that match TRBD1. Per the germline V gene, CDR1 is LGHNT and CDR2 is FRNRAP. CDR3 length equals 16 residues. J was trimmed by 0 bases and V by 7 bases; bases with no gene match: 6. The DNA of the CDR3 is TGTGCTAGTGACGCCGGGACAGGGGGCGTGAACACTGAAGCTTTCTTT. Protein product: CASDAGTGGVNTEAFF.

The rearrangement joins TRBV19 to TRBJ1-2; 7 bases align to TRBD1. Unmatched junction bases numbered 16, after V lost 6 bases and J lost 6 bases. The CDR3 has 16 amino acids. Germline assignment: CDR1 LNHDA and CDR2 SQIVND (reference sequence). CDR3 loop: CASRFGKTGYGDGYTF. DNA of the CDR3: TGTGCCAGTAGGTTTGGGAAGACAGGGTATGGCGATGGCTACACCTTC.

Remarks on this clone: At one end the junction does not follow the germline gene, possibly because of a read error. The chain links TRBV6-1 to TRBJ2-1, with D possibly matching TRBD2 (5 bases). This CDR3 region has 15 residues. Germline CDR1 and CDR2: MNHNS and SASEGT. CDR3 protein: CASREAAHKPNEQFF. CDR3 in DNA: TGTGCCAGCAGGGAAGCGGCCCACAAGCCCAATGAGCAGTTCTTC.

CDR3 in amino acids: CASSFMTGGQPQHF. The DNA for the CDR3 is TGTGCCAGCAGTTTCATGACAGGGGGACAGCCCCAGCATTTT. The chain is built from TRBV6-5 and TRBJ1-5; 9 bases map to TRBD1. The length of the CDR3 is 14 residues. J gave up 7 bases and V 4 bases, and 5 bases lay outside the gene matches. Germline V CDR1 and CDR2: MNHEY, SVGAGI.

This clone was observed a single time. CDR3 residues: CASSPTQVISGNTIYF. DNA of the CDR3: TGTGCCAGTAGCCCGACCCAAGTGATCTCTGGAAACACCATATATTTT. V usage is TRBV19 and J usage is TRBJ1-3; D not certain. V dropped 6 bases and J dropped 0 bases, with 15 bases sitting between them. Germline values: CDR1 LNHDA, CDR2 SQIVND (reference sequence). The CDR3 consists of 16 residues.

This chain uses TRBV7-8 with TRBJ1-6; tentative D call: TRBD1 (5 bases). This CDR3 has 15 residues. Germline CDR1 and CDR2: SGHVS and FQNEAQ. V lost 1 base and J lost 5, with 9 bases in between. CDR3 sequence: CASSLGGRNNSPLHF. CDR3 DNA: TGTGCCAGCAGCTTAGGGGGCCGGAATAATTCACCCCTCCACTTT.

The chain recombines TRBV3-1 (or the pseudogene TRBV3-2) with TRBJ2-1; TRBD2 agrees at 15 bases. The CDR3 contains 16 residues. Germline V gene sequence: CDR1 LGHDT, CDR2 YNNKEL (reference sequence). Losses at the gene ends were 1 base for V and 10 bases for J; bases not matched to a gene: 5. The CDR3 sequence is CASSQGTSGGAEEQFF. Here the CDR3 DNA reads TGTGCCAGCAGCCAAGGGACTAGCGGGGGGGCAGAGGAGCAGTTCTTC.

This clone was recorded a few times. The chain couples TRBV2 to TRBJ2-1; D gene ambiguous. Germline V gene lookup returns CDR1 SNHLY and CDR2 FYNNEI. The V end lost 0 bases, the J end lost 9 bases, and 9 bases lay between the germline ends. The CDR3 is made up of 13 amino acids. CDR3 in DNA: TGTGCCAGCAGTGAAGCGAAAGCAGGTGAGCAGTTCTTC. Translation: CASSEAKAGEQFF.

V is TRBV6-5 and J is TRBJ1-2; 10 bases fit TRBD1. Per the germline V gene, CDR1 is MNHEY and CDR2 is SVGAGI. The CDR3 length is 13 residues. The V segment lost 6 bases and the J segment 8 bases; nucleotides outside the gene matches: 6. This CDR3 reads CASRAGQGVGYTF. The CDR3 DNA sequence: TGTGCCAGCAGGGCCGGACAGGGGGTGGGCTACACCTTC.

This CDR3 is CASSQGFRGNEKLFF. Here the CDR3 DNA reads TGCGCCAGCAGCCAAGGTTTCAGGGGAAATGAAAAACTGTTTTTT. V is TRBV4-1 and J is TRBJ1-4, with D possibly TRBD1 on 6 matching bases. This CDR3 contains 15 residues. The germline V and J ends were trimmed by 1 base and 5 bases, with 11 bases remaining between them. CDR1 is MGHRA and CDR2 is YSYEKL in the germline V gene.

V and J are TRBV6-5 and TRBJ1-3; 7 bases are shared with TRBD1. This CDR3 is built from 13 residues. The germline V gene encodes CDR1 MNHEY and CDR2 SVGAGI. J was trimmed by 2 bases and V by 8 bases; bases with no gene match: 3. CDR3 region: CASDREAGNTIYF. The CDR3 DNA is TGTGCCAGCGACAGGGAGGCTGGAAACACCATATATTTT.

This rearrangement joins TRBV9 to TRBJ1-2; no clear D gene. The length of the CDR3 is 15 residues. The ends were cut back, 3 bases at V and 4 bases at J, with 16 bases in the middle. CDR1 is SGDLS, CDR2 YYNGEE, per germline. The CDR3 DNA reads as TGTGCCAGCAGCGCTACCCCGGCGGCCTCCTATGGCTACACCTTC. As protein: CASSATPAASYGYTF.

This chain links TRBV19 with TRBJ1-4; no reliable D call. Germline-derived CDR1 and CDR2 are LNHDA and SQIVND (reference sequence). The CDR3 has 18 residues. Between the trimmed V and J ends, which lost 3 bases and 0 bases, there was a span of 17 bases. The CDR3 DNA sequence: TGTGCCAGTAGTATTGGGTTGGGGATCGGGGCAACTAATGAAAAACTGTTTTTT. Its translation is CASSIGLGIGATNEKLFF.